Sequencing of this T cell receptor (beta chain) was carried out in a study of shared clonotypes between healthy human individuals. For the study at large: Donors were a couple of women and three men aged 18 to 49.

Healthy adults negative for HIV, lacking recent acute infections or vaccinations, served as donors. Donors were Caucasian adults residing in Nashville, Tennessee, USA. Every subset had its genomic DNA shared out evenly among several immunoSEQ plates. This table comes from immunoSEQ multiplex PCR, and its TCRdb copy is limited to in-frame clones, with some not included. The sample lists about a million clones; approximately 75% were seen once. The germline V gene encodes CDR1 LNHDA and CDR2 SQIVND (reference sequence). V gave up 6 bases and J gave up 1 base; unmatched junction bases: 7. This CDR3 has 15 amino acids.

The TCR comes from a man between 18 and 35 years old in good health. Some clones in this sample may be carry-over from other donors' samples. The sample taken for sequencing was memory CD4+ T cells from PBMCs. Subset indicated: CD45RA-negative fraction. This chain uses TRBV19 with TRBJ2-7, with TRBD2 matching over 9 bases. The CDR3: CASSGRLAASYEQYF. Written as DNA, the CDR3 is TGTGCCAGTAGCGGTAGACTAGCGGCTTCCTACGAGCAGTACTTC.